These 28 T cell receptor beta chains came from one sample sequenced in a study of T-cell memory formation after mild COVID-19. TCRdb re-analysed the 5' RACE reads in MiXCR, keeping a single row per CDR3 protein. Of 350,000 to 500,000 distinct CDR3 sequences listed, 15% to 25% are singletons. Sequenced input: PBMCs or a T cell subset sorted from them (not recorded which). The source of these receptors is an adult woman who had mild COVID-19 (a few samples of this study predate the infection). Cell type and time point are not known.

This clonotype came up a few times. V usage is TRBV29-1 and J usage is TRBJ1-2, with D unclear. Looked up from germline, CDR1 is SQVTM and CDR2 is ANQGSEA. The V gene lost 0 bases and the J gene lost 0 bases, with 8 bases spanning the gap. The CDR3 runs 14 residues. The CDR3: CSVEDGVTNYGYTF. The CDR3 bases are TGCAGCGTTGAAGACGGGGTCACTAACTATGGCTACACCTTC. The complete variable domain, with remaining parts taken from reference TRBV29-1 and TRBJ1-2, reads SAVISQKPSRDICQRGTSLTIQCQVDSQVTMMFWYRQQPGQSLTLIATANQGSEATYESGFVIDKFPISRPNLTFSTLTVSNMSPEDSSIYLCSVEDGVTNYGYTFGSGTRLTVV.

The chain couples TRBV12-3 or TRBV12-4 to TRBJ1-1; D gene unclear. Trimming removed 8 bases at V and 5 bases at J, with 15 bases between. There are 13 residues in the CDR3. CDR3 sequence: CASRKGSATEAFF. CDR3 nucleotide sequence: TGTGCCAGCCGGAAAGGGTCGGCTACTGAAGCTTTCTTT.

This clonotype came up a few times. This chain uses TRBV29-1 with TRBJ2-1; D is perhaps TRBD2 (5 bases). The CDR3 covers 11 residues. Trimming pared 5 bases from V and 7 bases from J, leaving 9 bases between. Per germline, CDR1 SQVTM and CDR2 ANQGSEA. Written as DNA, the CDR3 is TGCAGCGTTTCCGGACTGAATGAGCAGTTCTTC. Its translation is CSVSGLNEQFF.

The sample holds a few counts of this clonotype. This chain connects TRBV7-3 to TRBJ2-7; 10 positions match TRBD2. The J segment lost 3 bases and the V segment lost 5 bases, leaving 10 bases of the junction unmatched. Per the germline V gene, CDR1 is SGHTA and CDR2 is FQGTGA. The CDR3 consists of 16 residues. CDR3 loop: CASSPGGLAGVYEQYF. As DNA, the CDR3 is TGTGCCAGCAGCCCCGGAGGCCTAGCGGGGGTCTACGAGCAGTACTTC.

The V and J genes are TRBV24-1 and TRBJ2-3; a weak D match, TRBD1 (6 bases). With 3 bases removed from V and 0 bases from J, the gap between germline ends came to 12 bases. The CDR3 extends over 16 amino acids. The germline CDR1 and CDR2 sequences are KGHDR and SFDVKD. Here the CDR3 reads CATSDETGTSTDTQYF. The CDR3 coding sequence is TGTGCCACCAGTGATGAGACAGGTACTAGCACAGATACGCAGTATTTT.

The chain has TRBV15 and TRBJ2-5; D perhaps matches TRBD1 (6 bases). This CDR3 spans 16 amino acids. The V end was cut by 2 bases, the J end by 0 bases, with 13 bases between. In germline, CDR1 is LNHNV, CDR2 YYDKDF (reference sequence). Here the CDR3 DNA reads TGTGCCACCAGCAGAACGGACAGATCGTACCAAGAGACCCAGTACTTC. Its protein is CATSRTDRSYQETQYF.

This clonotype appeared a few times. CDR3 in amino acids: CASSLARSGGMDTQYF. CDR3 DNA sequence: TGTGCCAGCAGTTTAGCGCGCAGCGGGGGTATGGATACGCAGTATTTT. The J gene is TRBJ2-3, the V gene TRBV12-3 or TRBV12-4; 8 nucleotides align to TRBD2. The V segment lost 0 bases and the J segment 6 bases; nucleotides outside the gene matches: 8. The CDR3 spans 16 residues.

The chain has TRBV5-1 and TRBJ1-2, with TRBD1 matching over 7 bases. J gave up 8 bases and V 0 bases, and 7 bases lay outside the gene matches. The CDR3 contains 14 residues. Germline values: CDR1 SGHRS, CDR2 YFSETQ. The CDR3 DNA reads as TGCGCCAGCAGCTTGGATATAGGGGGCTGGGGCTACACCTTC. This gives the protein CASSLDIGGWGYTF.

This clonotype was seen only a few times. This rearrangement joins TRBV4-1 to TRBJ2-2, with TRBD1 matching over 7 bases. After removal of 2 bases from V and 4 bases from J, the junction contained 1 base not matched to a gene. The CDR3 extends over 14 amino acids. CDR1 and CDR2 (germline): MGHRA, YSYEKL. CDR3: CASSQRGPTGELFF. The CDR3 DNA is TGCGCCAGCAGCCAAAGGGGGCCCACCGGGGAGCTGTTTTTT.

The V gene is TRBV11-2, the J gene TRBJ2-1, with D possibly matching TRBD2 (5 bases). Germline assignment: CDR1 SGHAT and CDR2 FQNNGV. V was pared by 3 bases and J by 7 bases, with 10 bases between. CDR3 length: 13 residues. CDR3 sequence reads: CASSFGIPNEQFF. The CDR3 DNA reads as TGTGCCAGCAGCTTCGGGATTCCTAATGAGCAGTTCTTC.

There are a few counts of this clonotype. The V and J genes are TRBV24-1 and TRBJ2-1; 8 nucleotides align to TRBD1. Germline CDR1 is KGHDR and CDR2 is SFDVKD. V trimming: 4 bases; J trimming: 3 bases; junction bases outside the gene matches: 10. There are 17 residues in the CDR3. The CDR3: CATSDAPLGQDYNEQFF. The CDR3, as DNA: TGTGCCACCAGTGACGCTCCCTTGGGACAGGACTACAATGAGCAGTTCTTC.

This clonotype was seen a few times. The CDR3: CASSLTPADAYEQYF. CDR3 DNA: TGTGCCAGCAGCTTAACTCCGGCGGATGCCTACGAGCAGTACTTC. The V and J genes are TRBV7-3 and TRBJ2-7, with unresolved D. Deletions cut 0 bases from V and 2 bases from J, with 11 bases between. This CDR3 is built from 15 residues. CDR1 and CDR2 (germline): SGHTA, FQGTGA.

This clonotype was found a few times. The genes are TRBV12-3 or TRBV12-4 and TRBJ2-7, with D possibly being TRBD2 (6 bases). CDR3 length: 13 residues. The V end lost 3 bases, the J end lost 7 bases, and 13 bases lay between the germline ends. DNA for the CDR3: TGTGCCAGCAGTTTCATGGGGGGAACTGAGCAGTACTTC. It translates to CASSFMGGTEQYF.

This clonotype was recorded a few times. The chain recombines TRBV12-3 or TRBV12-4 with TRBJ1-1; TRBD1 matches 12 bases. The junction had 8 bases not matched to a gene; V was cut back by 1 base and J by 5 bases. CDR3 length: 17 residues. DNA for the CDR3: TGTGCCAGCAGTTTAGGGGACAGGGGGCGAGTAGGGACTGAAGCTTTCTTT. Translating it yields CASSLGDRGRVGTEAFF.

This clonotype was found a few times. The chain uses TRBV11-3 and TRBJ2-5, with D possibly TRBD1 on 6 matching bases. V was trimmed by 4 bases and J by 5 bases, leaving 11 bases between them. The CDR3 runs to 13 residues. Germline V gene sequence: CDR1 SGHNT, CDR2 YENEEA. In DNA form, the CDR3 reads TGTGCCAGCAGCTCCGCAGGGGACGAGACCCAGTACTTC. This encodes CASSSAGDETQYF.

This rearrangement joins TRBV9 to TRBJ1-1; no firm D call. The CDR3 contains 14 residues. Germline CDR1 and CDR2: SGDLS and YYNGEE. Trimming left V 0 bases short and J 3 bases short, with 9 bases between. The CDR3 nucleotides read TGTGCCAGCAGCGTAGGCTGGGGAGACACTGAAGCTTTCTTT. This codes for CASSVGWGDTEAFF.

This sequence joins TRBV5-1 and TRBJ2-1; the match to TRBD2 covers 8 bases. Trimming took 3 bases from V and 10 from J; bases not matched to a gene: 9. From germline, CDR1 is SGHRS and CDR2 YFSETQ. The CDR3 contains 14 residues. CDR3 coding DNA: TGCGCCAGCAGCTCGTCGAGCGGGGGTAAGGAGCAGTTCTTC. Translated, it gives CASSSSSGGKEQFF.

The table lists this clonotype with a few counts. The chain recombines TRBV7-2 with TRBJ2-5; D unclear. The germline gives CDR1 SGHTA, CDR2 FQGNSA. V dropped 4 bases and J dropped 5 bases, with 8 bases sitting between them. The CDR3 extends over 12 amino acids. CDR3: CASSYPWETQYF. CDR3 bases: TGTGCCAGCAGCTATCCGTGGGAGACCCAGTACTTC.

J is TRBJ2-7 and V is TRBV12-3 or TRBV12-4; TRBD1 is a possible D gene (5 bases). V was cut by 2 bases and J by 5 bases, with 13 bases left in between. The CDR3 contains 14 residues. CDR3 nucleotides: TGTGCCAGCAGTTTATTAAGACAGTTCGACGAGCAGTACTTC. This translates into CASSLLRQFDEQYF.

This clonotype was picked up a small number of times. The chain uses TRBV20-1 and TRBJ2-7; no definite D call. Trimming took off 6 bases at V and 0 bases at J, with 12 bases between the two ends. This CDR3 spans 13 amino acids. The germline V gene encodes CDR1 DFQATT and CDR2 SNEGSKA (reference sequence). The CDR3 here is CSAPHSFSYEQYF. The CDR3, as DNA: TGCAGTGCCCCGCACAGTTTCTCCTACGAGCAGTACTTC.

This sequence joins TRBV9 and TRBJ1-6; 9 positions match TRBD1. CDR1 and CDR2 (germline): SGDLS, YYNGEE. Unmatched junction bases numbered 7, after V lost 5 bases and J lost 7 bases. This CDR3 region has 15 residues. The CDR3 DNA follows: TGTGCCAGCAGTTGGGGGGACAGGGACAATTCACCCCTCCACTTT. Translation gives CASSWGDRDNSPLHF.

The V call is TRBV12-3 or TRBV12-4, the J call TRBJ1-2, with D maybe TRBD1 (5 bases). This CDR3 has 15 residues. V was shortened by 2 bases and J by 4 bases, with 14 bases between the two germline ends. CDR3 in amino acids: CASSLSGGGFYGYTF. The CDR3 region has the DNA TGTGCCAGCAGTTTATCGGGGGGAGGATTCTATGGCTACACCTTC.

This rearrangement joins TRBV7-8 to TRBJ1-6; D gene uncertain. Germline values: CDR1 SGHVS, CDR2 FQNEAQ. Trimming shortened V by 1 base and J by 6 bases, and 16 bases separated the two germline ends. This CDR3 comprises 17 residues. The DNA for the CDR3 is TGTGCCAGCAGCTTAGGGACGTTCTCGGCGGCTAATTCACCCCTCCACTTT. Protein sequence: CASSLGTFSAANSPLHF.

The V call is TRBV28, the J call TRBJ2-7; 11 bases are shared with TRBD2. The CDR3 loop spans 16 amino acids. Unmatched junction bases numbered 6, after V lost 5 bases and J lost 0 bases. The germline CDR1 and CDR2 sequences are MDHEN and SYDVKM. DNA of the CDR3: TGTGCCAGCAGTCCTCCGACTAGCGGGACCTCCTACGAGCAGTACTTC. It translates to CASSPPTSGTSYEQYF.

This clonotype was detected only a few times. V is TRBV5-1 and J is TRBJ2-1; 9 nucleotides align to TRBD2. The V gene end was trimmed by 4 bases and the J gene end by 3 bases; junction bases not matched to a gene: 8. CDR1 and CDR2 (germline): SGHRS, YFSETQ. The CDR3 totals 16 residues. DNA for the CDR3: TGCGCCAGCAGCCGAACCGGGACTAGCCTCTACAATGAGCAGTTCTTC. Translated: CASSRTGTSLYNEQFF.

This clonotype was observed a few times. The chain recombines TRBV19 with TRBJ2-7, with D tentatively TRBD1 (6 bases). Germline assignment: CDR1 LNHDA and CDR2 SQIVND (reference sequence). The V end lost 4 bases, the J end lost 3 bases, and 19 bases lay between the germline ends. The length of the CDR3 is 16 residues. The CDR3 region is CASSNPGATRLYEQYF. The CDR3 DNA reads TGTGCCAGTAGTAACCCAGGGGCTACCAGACTCTACGAGCAGTACTTC.

At least ten counts were recorded for this clonotype. The rearrangement links TRBV19 to TRBJ2-3, with TRBD2 identical over 7 bases. Germline CDR1 is LNHDA and CDR2 is SQIVND (reference sequence). This CDR3 spans 16 amino acids. V gave up 2 bases and J gave up 0 bases; unmatched junction bases: 5. The CDR3 sequence is CASSIRAGPSTDTQYF. CDR3 sequence (DNA): TGTGCCAGTAGTATAAGAGCGGGGCCTAGCACAGATACGCAGTATTTT.

The J gene is TRBJ2-7, the V gene TRBV7-2; 9 bases map to TRBD2. Germline CDR1 reads SGHTA; CDR2 reads FQGNSA. The CDR3 consists of 14 residues. J was trimmed by 6 bases and V by 3 bases; bases with no gene match: 6. The CDR3 region has the DNA TGTGCCAGCAGCTTGAGCGGGAGGAGCTCCGAGCAGTACTTC. Its protein is CASSLSGRSSEQYF.